Shown below are 2 T cell receptor beta chains from a single sample sequenced in a study of control samples from healthy donors and cancer patients. Profiled with immunoSEQ multiplex PCR; TCRdb holds only in-frame clones, not every one. The sample has about 96,000 clones, approximately 95% seen once; the top ten hold around 8.5%. The sequenced sample was blood. The receptors shown here come from a young man in good health.

This sequence joins TRBV5-1 and TRBJ2-1; 12 bases are shared with TRBD2. Per the germline V gene, CDR1 is SGHRS and CDR2 is YFSETQ. The CDR3 has 15 residues. With 2 bases clipped from V and 5 bases from J, the junction kept 2 bases outside the gene matches. In nucleotides, the CDR3 is TGCGCCAGCAGCTTCCGACTAGCGGGAGACAATGAGCAGTTCTTC. It is translated as CASSFRLAGDNEQFF.

The V call is TRBV9, the J call TRBJ2-5; tentative D call: TRBD2 (5 bases). CDR3 length: 11 residues. V lost 4 bases to trimming and J lost 5 bases, with 6 bases between them. The germline gives CDR1 SGDLS, CDR2 YYNGEE. For the CDR3, the DNA is TGTGCCAGCAGCTCTAGCGAGACCCAGTACTTC. Translation gives CASSSSETQYF.